Listed here are 8 T cell receptor beta chains from one sample, sequenced in a study of Tregs in tolerant kidney transplant recipients. Some clones are missing from TCRdb's copy, which holds only in-frame ones; the method was immunoSEQ multiplex PCR. Its listing shows 9,000 to 13,000 clones. The nonmyeloablative bone marrow transplants came from related graft donors, with transient mixed chimerism. The source was CD8+ T cells from blood (PBMCs), collected 24 months after the transplant. Receptor source: a human patient who received a combined kidney and bone marrow transplant. Some T cells may arise from the graft donor.

Comments on this clone: Read sequence stops 3 residues before the CDR3 end, and the germline J gene provides the missing end. The V call is TRBV7-8, the J call TRBJ2-7, with 7 bases fitting TRBD1. Looked up from germline, CDR1 is SGHVS and CDR2 is FQNEAQ. The CDR3 runs 15 residues. J was trimmed by 5 bases and V by 5 bases; bases with no gene match: 12. CDR3 sequence reads: CASSPTQTGSDEQYF. CDR3 DNA, as far as it was read: TGTGCCAGCAGCCCGACGCAGACAGGGTCGGACGAG. Combining the CDR3 with reference TRBV7-8 and TRBJ2-7 gives the whole variable domain GAGVSQSPRYKVAKRGQDVALRCDPISGHVSLFWYQQALGQGPEFLTYFQNEAQLDKSGLPSDRFFAERPEGSVSTLKIQRTQQEDSAVYLCASSPTQTGSDEQYFGPGTRLTVT.

On this clone itself: The DNA ends 3 residues before the CDR3 does, and the rest of the CDR3 is filled in from the germline J gene. The genes are TRBV2 and TRBJ1-2; D not resolved. The germline V gene encodes CDR1 SNHLY and CDR2 FYNNEI. The V and J ends lost 7 bases and 3 bases respectively, with 3 bases between them. The CDR3 runs 10 residues. The CDR3 region is CASKDYGYTF. The DNA read from the CDR3 is TGTGCCAGCAAGGACTATGGC.

Points on this clone: The read is 3 residues too short to cover the CDR3 end, so that end is filled in from the germline J gene. The chain couples TRBV13 to TRBJ2-3; 13 positions match TRBD2. The CDR3 has 18 amino acids. Trimming took 4 bases from V and 1 from J; bases not matched to a gene: 8. Germline loops: CDR1 PRHDT, CDR2 FYEKMQ (reference sequence). The covered CDR3 bases are TGTGCCAGCAGCTCCTGGACTAGCGGGAGACTTCGCACAGATACG. Translating it yields CASSSWTSGRLRTDT. The whole CDR3 protein reads CASSSWTSGRLRTDTQYF.

On this clone itself: With the read ending 3 residues before the CDR3 end, the germline J gene is used to fill in that end. The rearrangement joins TRBV10-1 to TRBJ2-7; TRBD1 might be the D (5 bases). With 4 bases removed from V and 3 bases from J, the gap between germline ends came to 10 bases. CDR3 size: 13 residues. Germline V gene sequence: CDR1 WNHNN, CDR2 SYGVQD (reference sequence). The CDR3 bases that were read are TGCGCCAGCAGTGCCGACAGCCTCTACGAG. Its protein is CASSADSLYE. The CDR3 reads in full as CASSADSLYEQYF.

As regards this clone: Read data end 3 residues before the CDR3 end; the end is taken from the germline J gene. V is TRBV14 and J is TRBJ2-7, with 10 bases aligning to TRBD2. Trimming took 4 bases from V and 2 from J; bases not matched to a gene: 8. Germline loops: CDR1 SGHDN, CDR2 FVKESK. The CDR3 is made up of 16 amino acids. CDR3 sequence reads: CASSPHGLAGAYEQYF. Partial CDR3 DNA: TGTGCCAGCAGCCCACACGGTCTAGCGGGAGCCTACGAG.

The covered CDR3 bases are TGTGCCTGGAGTAAGGGGATTGGGGAGACC. This translates into CAWSKGIGET. The entire CDR3 is CAWSKGIGETQYF. V is TRBV30 and J is TRBJ2-5; perhaps TRBD1 as D (5 bases). The missing CDR3 end, 3 residues past where the read stops, is filled in from the germline J gene. Germline V CDR1 and CDR2: GTSNPN, SVGIG (reference sequence). Trimming removed 2 bases at V and 5 bases at J, with 12 bases between. The CDR3 has 13 residues.

As regards this clone: The read is 3 residues too short to cover the CDR3 end, so that end is filled in from the germline J gene. The chain recombines TRBV28 with TRBJ2-7, with a possible D match to TRBD1 (5 bases). Trimming stripped 5 bases from V and 3 bases from J, with 11 bases between. CDR1 and CDR2 (germline): MDHEN, SYDVKM. The CDR3 runs to 13 residues. CDR3 in amino acids: CASSRGRSYEQYF. Incomplete CDR3 DNA: TGTGCCAGCAGTAGGGGCCGGAGCTACGAG.

Of note for this clone: The read stops 3 residues short of the end of the CDR3; the missing end is completed from the germline J gene. The V call is TRBV7-9, the J call TRBJ2-7, with a weak D call TRBD2 (6 bases). The CDR3 has 14 amino acids. V was pared by 4 bases and J by 2 bases, with 12 bases between. Germline V lookup: CDR1 SEHNR, CDR2 FQNEAQ (reference sequence). CDR3 bases read: TGTGCCAGCAGCTCCCAGGAGGGTCCCTACGAG. Translated, it gives CASSSQEGPYE. The whole CDR3 reads CASSSQEGPYEQYF.